The clone carrying this T cell receptor beta chain has more than one count but fewer than ten. This CDR3 has 13 amino acids. In germline, CDR1 is SGHVS, CDR2 FNYEAQ. V was pared by 5 bases and J by 1 base, with 8 bases between. Via MiXCR, TCRdb re-called the reads, giving one row per CDR3 protein. The sample holds over 150,000 distinct CDR3 sequences, approximately 17% seen once. The data stem from a study of T cell repertoires in cytomegalovirus infection. This TCR derives from a human donor in good health (CMV status not recorded). Some clones in this sample may be carry-over from other donors' samples. The chain is built from TRBV7-6 and TRBJ1-1; D is unresolved. Sequences were obtained from CD8+ T cells from PBMCs. CDR3 residues: CASSVNRNTEAFF. Here the CDR3 DNA reads TGTGCCAGCAGCGTCAACAGGAACACTGAAGCTTTCTTT.